Listed here are 25 T cell receptor beta chains from one sample, sequenced in a study of shared clonotypes between healthy human individuals. Naive CD8 cells comprised CD45RO-negative, CCR7-positively selected cells, excluding terminally differentiated effector memory CD45RA+ cells. Using immunoSEQ multiplex PCR, the repertoire was profiled, and TCRdb retains in-frame clones only, with some absent. The sample holds millions of clones, about 92% seen once. The material sequenced was naive CD8+ T cells from PBMCs. The receptors originated from a man aged 18 to 29 in good health. Some clones in this sample may be carry-over from other donors' samples.

V gene TRBV10-2 combines with J gene TRBJ1-3; D gene uncertain. The V end lost 10 bases, the J end lost 1 base, and 17 bases lay between the germline ends. Germline lookup yields CDR1 WSHSY and CDR2 SAAADI. The CDR3 extends over 15 amino acids. The CDR3 DNA is TGCGCCACCTCCCTCCGTGGTGAATCTGGAAACACCATATATTTT. Its protein is CATSLRGESGNTIYF.

The rearrangement joins TRBV10-1 to TRBJ2-2; 8 bases fit TRBD2. Germline assignment: CDR1 WNHNN and CDR2 SYGVQD (reference sequence). This CDR3 comprises 15 residues. The trim removed 3 bases at V and 5 bases at J, leaving 5 bases unmatched. CDR3 DNA: TGCGCCAGCAGTGATACTAGCGGACTTACCGGGGAGCTGTTTTTT. Protein: CASSDTSGLTGELFF.

V and J are TRBV29-1 and TRBJ2-1; 7 bases fit TRBD2. V trimming: 5 bases; J trimming: 1 base; junction bases outside the gene matches: 5. Germline V gives CDR1 SQVTM, CDR2 ANQGSEA. This CDR3 is built from 14 residues. CDR3 in DNA: TGCAGCGTTTTTGCGGGAGAATCCTACAATGAGCAGTTCTTC. Its translation: CSVFAGESYNEQFF.

The V and J genes are TRBV28 and TRBJ2-7; a weak D match, TRBD1 (6 bases). CDR3 size: 13 residues. V lost 8 bases and J 4 bases, leaving 15 bases between the germline ends. CDR1 and CDR2 (germline): MDHEN, SYDVKM. The CDR3 here is CASFSGAAYEQYF. The CDR3 DNA reads as TGTGCCAGCTTTTCAGGGGCGGCGTACGAGCAGTACTTC.

Turning to this clone: The sample holds other DNA sequences that translate to the same CDR3. V gene TRBV9 combines with J gene TRBJ2-7, with D perhaps assigned TRBD1 or TRBD2 (5 bases each). Germline V gene sequence: CDR1 SGDLS, CDR2 YYNGEE. CDR3 length: 14 amino acids. Trimming removed 3 bases at V and 5 bases at J, with 15 bases between. The CDR3 reads CASSAEGTRDEQYF. The CDR3 nucleotides read TGTGCCAGCAGCGCCGAGGGGACGAGGGACGAGCAGTACTTC.

In the case of this clone: A much larger clone is a single base away; this may be a read error. V and J are TRBV7-9 and TRBJ1-1; a weak D match, TRBD1 (6 bases). The CDR3 sequence is 13 residues long. CDR1 and CDR2 from the germline V gene are SEHNR and FQNEAQ (reference sequence). V shed 5 bases and J shed 3 bases, with 10 bases lying between them. This CDR3 reads CASSVGGDTEAFF. DNA of the CDR3: TGTGCCAGCAGCGTAGGGGGAGACACTGAAGCTTTCTTT.

This clone was picked up one time. This chain joins TRBV29-1 and TRBJ2-1, with TRBD2 identical over 16 bases. The CDR3 contains 17 residues. Looked up from germline, CDR1 is SQVTM and CDR2 is ANQGSEA. With 6 bases clipped from V and 9 bases from J, the junction kept 14 bases outside the gene matches. CDR3 sequence: CSVMDRAGTSGRGEQFF. The DNA of the CDR3 is TGCAGCGTCATGGACAGGGCTGGGACTAGCGGGAGGGGTGAGCAGTTCTTC.

The chain is built from TRBV5-5 and TRBJ2-2; D perhaps matches TRBD1 (5 bases). Germline V CDR1 and CDR2: SGHKS, YYEKEE (reference sequence). CDR3 length: 17 amino acids. Trimming removed 1 base from V and 5 bases from J, with 18 bases in between. The CDR3 DNA is TGTGCCAGCAGCTTGCGACAGAGGCGGACCGGGACCGGGGAGCTGTTTTTT. Its translation is CASSLRQRRTGTGELFF.

The rearrangement joins TRBV7-2 to TRBJ1-2, with TRBD1 identical over 7 bases. The J segment lost 8 bases and the V segment lost 4 bases, leaving 13 bases of the junction unmatched. Germline lookup yields CDR1 SGHTA and CDR2 FQGNSA. The CDR3 covers 15 residues. The CDR3 loop reads CASSSRDSPTWGYTF. The DNA for the CDR3 is TGTGCCAGCAGCTCAAGGGACAGCCCTACATGGGGCTACACCTTC.

The rearrangement uses TRBV5-1 and TRBJ2-3; D might be TRBD2 (6 bases). The CDR3 loop spans 18 amino acids. Germline CDR1 reads SGHRS; CDR2 reads YFSETQ. The V and J ends lost 0 bases and 0 bases respectively, with 17 bases between them. CDR3 residues: CASSLGPLRGTSTDTQYF. The DNA of the CDR3 is TGCGCCAGCAGCTTGGGACCTCTACGGGGGACTAGCACAGATACGCAGTATTTT.

The chain joins TRBV5-6 to TRBJ1-4, with D hard to call. The V gene lost 1 base and the J gene lost 0 bases, with 10 bases spanning the gap. In germline, CDR1 is SGHDT, CDR2 YYEEEE. The CDR3 consists of 16 residues. CDR3 bases: TGTGCCAGCAGCTTGCTAGACGGGACAACTAATGAAAAACTGTTTTTT. It translates to CASSLLDGTTNEKLFF.

The chain joins TRBV19 to TRBJ2-1, with D perhaps matching TRBD1 (7 bases). Looked up from germline, CDR1 is LNHDA and CDR2 is SQIVND (reference sequence). The CDR3 sequence is 15 residues long. V was trimmed by 5 bases and J by 6 bases, leaving 17 bases between them. For the CDR3, the DNA is TGTGCCAGTAGTTTGGGGCAGGGGGGTTTCAATGAGCAGTTCTTC. It yields the protein CASSLGQGGFNEQFF.

The V call is TRBV28, the J call TRBJ1-5, with TRBD1 identical over 7 bases. The CDR3 spans 18 residues. CDR1 and CDR2 (germline): MDHEN, SYDVKM. Trimming cost V 4 bases and J 0 bases; bases outside gene matches: 12. CDR3 nucleotides: TGTGCCAGCAGTTACCATCATGAAGGGACAGATAGCAATCAGCCCCAGCATTTT. Amino acid sequence: CASSYHHEGTDSNQPQHF.

The J gene is TRBJ2-1, the V gene TRBV6-6; 8 bases line up with TRBD1. This CDR3 spans 13 amino acids. J was trimmed by 10 bases and V by 0 bases; bases with no gene match: 2. Per germline, CDR1 MNHNY and CDR2 SVGAGI (reference sequence). Written as DNA, the CDR3 is TGTGCCAGCAGTTACTCGACAGGGGACGAGCAGTTCTTC. Residues: CASSYSTGDEQFF.

This clone was counted between two and nine times. The genes are TRBV10-1 and TRBJ1-5; no clear D. V lost 2 bases and J lost 4, with 3 bases in between. This CDR3 is 12 amino acids long. CDR1 and CDR2 (germline): WNHNN, SYGVQD (reference sequence). CDR3 sequence (DNA): TGCGCCAGCAGTGAGGGGAATCAGCCCCAGCATTTT. Its translation: CASSEGNQPQHF.

V gene TRBV9 combines with J gene TRBJ2-3, with a tentative D call TRBD2 (5 bases). Trimming took off 4 bases at V and 3 bases at J, with 30 bases between the two ends. The CDR3 covers 20 residues. The V gene's germline CDR1 is SGDLS and CDR2 YYNGEE. CDR3 sequence: CASSSLRLAPSMVQTDTQYF. The DNA for the CDR3 is TGTGCCAGCAGCTCCCTAAGGCTAGCCCCCTCCATGGTACAGACAGATACGCAGTATTTT.

This clone was observed a few times. Here the CDR3 DNA reads TGTGCCAGCTACGCAGGGGCGAACTATGGCTACACCTTC. Residues: CASYAGANYGYTF. The rearrangement links TRBV7-9 to TRBJ1-2; perhaps TRBD1 as D (6 bases). Germline V CDR1 and CDR2: SEHNR, FQNEAQ (reference sequence). The CDR3 consists of 13 residues. Trimming cost V 8 bases and J 2 bases, with 12 bases left between them.

The rearrangement joins TRBV4-3 to TRBJ1-4; D might be TRBD1 (5 bases). The CDR3 contains 15 residues. The germline gives CDR1 LGHNA, CDR2 YSLEER. V lost 0 bases and J 3 bases, leaving 8 bases between the germline ends. The CDR3 region has the DNA TGCGCCAGCAGCCAAGATGGGGCTCCTAATGAAAAACTGTTTTTT. This codes for CASSQDGAPNEKLFF.

The chain combines TRBV5-4 with TRBJ2-3; TRBD1 agrees at 10 bases. CDR3 size: 17 residues. The germline V gene encodes CDR1 SGHNT and CDR2 YYREEE (reference sequence). V lost 5 bases, J lost 3 bases, and 12 bases stayed unmatched. The CDR3 is CASSPIPRTGGTDTQYF. Written as DNA, the CDR3 is TGTGCCAGCAGTCCTATACCGAGGACAGGGGGGACAGATACGCAGTATTTT.

This chain links TRBV7-9 with TRBJ2-7; unclear D gene. Germline loops: CDR1 SEHNR, CDR2 FQNEAQ (reference sequence). CDR3 size: 12 residues. V lost 4 bases to trimming and J lost 7 bases, with 11 bases between them. The CDR3 DNA reads as TGTGCCAGCAGCTCCGTGTGGTCTGAGCAGTACTTC. It translates to CASSSVWSEQYF. Filled out from reference TRBV7-9 and TRBJ2-7, the complete variable domain reads DTGVSQNPRHKITKRGQNVTFRCDPISEHNRLYWYRQTLGQGPEFLTYFQNEAQLEKSRLLSDRFSAERPKGSFSTLEIQRTEQGDSAMYLCASSSVWSEQYFGPGTRLTVT.

This chain uses TRBV30 with TRBJ2-3, with D perhaps TRBD2 (6 bases). CDR3 length: 15 residues. Germline-derived CDR1 and CDR2 are GTSNPN and SVGIG (reference sequence). Trimming stripped 0 bases from V and 3 bases from J, with 13 bases between. CDR3 DNA sequence: TGTGCCTGGAGTGTATCTGGAGGGACGACAGATACGCAGTATTTT. The encoded protein is CAWSVSGGTTDTQYF.

The chain links TRBV4-3 to TRBJ2-7; 7 nucleotides line up with TRBD1. Trimming at V came to 0 bases and at J to 6 bases, leaving 11 bases not matched to a gene. The germline gives CDR1 LGHNA, CDR2 YSLEER. This CDR3 has 16 amino acids. CDR3 nucleotides: TGCGCCAGCAGCCAAGACTCGACAGGGCCCACTGCCGAGCAGTACTTC. Residues: CASSQDSTGPTAEQYF.

The chain is built from TRBV9 and TRBJ1-2, with D unresolved. The CDR3 is 16 amino acids. The germline V gene has CDR1 SGDLS and CDR2 YYNGEE. Trimming took off 0 bases at V and 3 bases at J, with 15 bases between the two ends. The CDR3 DNA reads TGTGCCAGCAGCGTAGCGGGCTCCTCGGTGGACTATGGCTACACCTTC. Protein product: CASSVAGSSVDYGYTF.

This chain links TRBV9 with TRBJ2-1; TRBD1 might be the D (6 bases). Between the trimmed V and J ends, which lost 4 bases and 5 bases, there was a span of 13 bases. Germline values: CDR1 SGDLS, CDR2 YYNGEE. This CDR3 region has 14 residues. CDR3: CASSSRDTNNEQFF. CDR3 DNA sequence: TGTGCCAGCAGCAGCCGGGACACCAACAATGAGCAGTTCTTC.

The chain is built from TRBV7-9 and TRBJ1-2; 7 bases agree with TRBD1. Germline CDR1 SEHNR, CDR2 FQNEAQ (reference sequence). With V trimmed by 4 bases and J by 0 bases, 5 bases remained unmatched. The CDR3 totals 15 residues. The CDR3 DNA is TGTGCCAGCAGCTCATGGACAGGAGCTAACTATGGCTACACCTTC. It specifies CASSSWTGANYGYTF.